This T cell receptor (beta chain) comes out of a study of identical twins (dated by TCRdb to 2016 to 2017). Regarding the study in general: To test whether fetal clonotypes persist, this study deep-sequenced TCR alpha and beta repertoires from monozygotic twins, from unrelated adults of various ages, and from cord blood. Replicate twin experiments were performed at different times using different library preparation protocols to rule out contamination. Summary of the overall study and its limitations: Compared with coincidental sharing between unrelated individuals, out-of-frame TCR alpha sequences shared between twins had an excess of sequences with low generation probability. In monozygotic twins, out-of-frame TCR alpha sharing was systematically underestimated by recombination models, although the models agreed with sharing between unrelated individuals. Zero-insertion analyses could be partly confounded by invariant T cells such as MAIT and iNKT, though diverse VJ usage argued against such confounding for most clonotypes. Excess twin sharing in beta out-of-frame sequences was weaker because fewer shared sequences lowered the signal-to-noise ratio. Abundant cord blood beta clonotypes had fewer insertions, young adult naive repertoires showed a similar but weaker trend, and memory repertoires showed no such trend. Because the same donors could not be followed over many years, the conclusions relied on cross-sectional statistical analysis.

Every donor in the study was a healthy Caucasian. The twin cohort comprised three pairs of female monozygotic twins, all aged roughly 18 to 29 years. Positive isolation kits from Invitrogen were used to isolate the CD4+ and CD8+ T cell populations. The library was obtained by 5' RACE. The sequencing machine was an Illumina HiSeq 2000. A universal primer binding site was added through template switching, and the final cDNA carried a unique molecular identifier so that TCR cDNA molecules could be counted accurately. Specific primers in the conserved constant-segment region were used to synthesize first-strand cDNA for the TCR alpha and beta chains. To control for contamination, every cDNA library was double barcoded, receiving both a SMART-Mk sample barcode and Illumina barcodes. Two successive PCR steps introduced TruSeq adapter sequences along with Illumina sample barcodes. Sequencing of the TCR alpha and beta cDNA libraries was done on the Illumina HiSeq platform using custom primers. The paper's data handling went like this. MiGEC processed the raw reads to extract unique molecular identifiers, while MiXCR was used to determine the CDR3 positions. For each individual, recombination models were inferred using an EM algorithm with the repgenHMM and IGoR tools. Shared clonotype analysis was performed with the tcR package in R, normalizing sharing by the product of cloneset sizes. Out-of-frame nonproductive sequences were analyzed to study raw recombination free of thymic and clonal selection effects. TCRdb's own reprocessing of the public reads used fastp at Q25 and MiXCR and kept productive beta chains. Identical CDR3 proteins give one entry, which carries the most common genes and DNA. For this entry, the V and J calls and clone size follow TCRdb and not the study's own pipeline. This sample comprises approximately 350,000 distinct CDR3 sequences, 9% to 15% of them detected only once. About 7% of the sample lies in the top ten.

In the germline V gene, CDR1 corresponds to SGHDT and CDR2 to YYEEEE. The CDR3 spans 15 residues, from the cysteine through the phenylalanine. Only CDR3 DNA is held: 45 bases, read in frame from base 1. V and J lose 3 bases and 1 base, and a span of 13 bases separates them. This clonotype has only a few counts. This receptor's antigen is unknown. It has no much larger one-base neighbor in the sample; base qualities were not kept. These same records also appear under a second study, on yellow fever vaccine responses in identical twins. As the second study states: The T cell response to vaccination in identical twins was reported by the authors to appear partly convergent and partly personalized. The study precisely tracked vaccine-responding T cell clones in identical twins.

Sequenced sample: CD8+ T cells sorted from blood. In this chain, TRBV5-6 is recombined with TRBJ2-5; a weak D assignment points to TRBD1 (5 bases agree). This receptor was identified in a woman aged 18-29 years in good health. CDR3 loop: CASSSTVNPQETQYF. The nucleotide sequence reads as follows: TGTGCCAGCAGCTCGACAGTAAATCCCCAAGAGACCCAGTACTTC. The full variable domain, with segments outside the CDR3 supplied by the reference TRBV5-6 and TRBJ2-5 proteins, appears as DAGVTQSPTHLIKTRGQQVTLRCSPKSGHDTVSWYQQALGQGPQFIFQYYEEEERQRGNFPDRFSGHQFPNYSSELNVNALLLGDSALYLCASSSTVNPQETQYFGPGTRLLVL.